The following is a T cell receptor beta chain sequence with its context. This clone is a singleton in its sample. Its antigen is currently not known. No base quality information exists; no much larger clone differs at one position. The source of the sample is a study of a mutant IDH1 vaccine in newly diagnosed glioma (TCRdb year 2021). In the study overall: Vaccination began 4-6 weeks after radiotherapy alone, or alongside temozolomide cycles in the chemotherapy-containing groups. For exploratory analyses, fewer than 30 treated patients had longitudinal TCRB deep sequencing done wherever samples were available. Six visits were used for peripheral blood collection: V03 (baseline), V05, V07, V10, V12 and V13. The week-35 safety follow-up took place at visit V12, and the week-47 end of study took place at visit V13. Before enrollment, patients had received standard therapy of radiotherapy alone, temozolomide alone, or radiochemotherapy with temozolomide; most received the combination. Of the approximately 34 treated patients, about 62% were male and approximately 38% were female, and a mean age of around 40 years was recorded. The full study reports these points: Pseudoprogression seemed to be unrelated to changes in the top peripheral T cell clonotypes found by TCRB sequencing. Selection of PBMC samples for TCRB deep sequencing was based on availability. Immune responses induced by the vaccine were seen in approximately 92% of patients across multiple MHC alleles. According to the authors, sample limitations meant that analyses of patient blood samples could not be reproduced.

The CDR3 covers 15 residues, taking in both the cysteine and the phenylalanine. Here the CDR3 DNA is all that survives: 45 bases in frame from base 1. From the germline V gene, CDR1 is LGHNA and CDR2 is YSLEER. After removal of 6 bases from V and 3 bases from J, the junction retains 7 bases not matched to a gene. The library was made by the immunoSEQ multiplex PCR assay. Rearranged TCR beta chain sequences were amplified with the hsTCRB Kit following the manufacturer's protocol. An Illumina MiSeq was used to sequence the TCRB libraries. Concerning the study's data processing: Demultiplexing, trimming and gene mapping were performed with the kit vendor's proprietary platform. Not all clones reach the TCRdb copy of this immuneACCESS table, which keeps in-frame sequences only. Checked studies attribute under half of the gap to unresolved V genes and leave the rest unexplained. The V and J calls and the clone size are those of that table, but D and trimming were determined from the DNA. The sample records 50,000 to 65,000 clones, approximately 87% of which are singletons. Around 1.6% of the sample goes to the ten largest clones.

The time point label corresponds to: week 35, safety follow-up. Each vaccine dose, consisting of 300 ug of a 20-mer mutant IDH1 peptide in Montanide, was administered subcutaneously with topical imiquimod. Patients received eight vaccinations in weeks 1, 3, 5, 7, 11, 15, 19 and 23, corresponding to visits V03 through V10. All donors had newly diagnosed IDH1-mutant astrocytomas of WHO grade 3 or 4 that showed loss of nuclear ATRX. The samples were drawn from NOA16, a multicentre, single-arm, open-label phase I trial in Germany that tested a mutant IDH1 peptide vaccine in humans for the first time. The DNeasy Blood and Tissue Kit was used to extract genomic DNA from EDTA blood for TCRB sequencing.

Sequencing was performed on PBMCs, taken from a glioma patient whose treatment included an IDH1 peptide vaccine. The rearrangement joined TRBV4-3 to TRBJ1-4, with 7 bases aligning to TRBD1. The source is a middle-aged man with glioma. The CDR3 region: CASRGDRVANEKLFF. The nucleotides are TGCGCCAGCAGGGGCGACAGGGTTGCTAATGAAAAACTGTTTTTT.